These T cell receptor beta chains were read from a single sample in a study of T cell responses to AZD1222 COVID-19 vaccine. This table comes from immunoSEQ multiplex PCR, and its TCRdb copy is limited to in-frame clones, with some not included. Among about 130,000 clones listed, around 85% were seen once. The specimen comprised peripheral blood, sampled on day 0 of AZD1222 vaccination. The receptors originated from an adult in good health. Both conserved end residues are part of each CDR3. The D gene is left open where the match is weak. Where a row states a size, it is once, few, many or the class of an expanded clone; other rows omit it.

TRBV28,12,NA,TRBJ1-1,NA,TGTGCCAGCTGGGTCATGAACACTGAAGCTTTCTTT,CASWVMNTEAFF
TRBV7-3,17,NA,TRBJ1-2,NA,TGTGCCAGCAGCCCTGGGACATCCCTGGGTAGTAACTATGGCTACACCTTC,CASSPGTSLGSNYGYTF
TRBV19,14,NA,TRBJ1-1,NA,TGTGCCAGTAGTATCAGGGGCGAGAGCACTGAAGCTTTCTTT,CASSIRGESTEAFF
TRBV30,17,NA,TRBJ2-6,NA,TGTGCCCTAAGGACAGGGACTACCCTTTCTGGGGCCAACGTCCTGACTTTC,CALRTGTTLSGANVLTF
TRBV24-1,13,NA,TRBJ2-3,NA,TGTGCCACCAGTGTGGTTCCCGGGGATACGCAGTATTTT,CATSVVPGDTQYF
TRBV25-1,18,NA,TRBJ2-6,TRBD1,TGTGCCAGCAGTGGATGGACAGGGTCCTCCTCTGGGGCCAACGTCCTGACTTTC,CASSGWTGSSSGANVLTF
TRBV7-9,14,few,TRBJ2-1,NA,TGTGCCAGCAGCTACCGCTCGGGGCGCGGTGAGCAGTTCTTC,CASSYRSGRGEQFF
TRBV30,14,NA,TRBJ1-2,NA,TGTGCCTGGAAGGCGAGACTCCTAAACTATGGCTACACCTTC,CAWKARLLNYGYTF
TRBV5-1,14,NA,TRBJ1-1,TRBD1,TGCGCCAGCAGCAGATCGACAGGGTCGACTGAAGCTTTCTTT,CASSRSTGSTEAFF
TRBV7-2,14,NA,TRBJ1-4,NA,TGTGCCAGCGGCCGGGGCAGGGAGATTGAAAAACTGTTTTTT,CASGRGREIEKLFF
TRBV7-2,11,NA,TRBJ2-7,NA,TGTGCCAGCAGTCGTTTGGGCGAGCAGTACTTC,CASSRLGEQYF
TRBV29-1,14,NA,TRBJ1-1,NA,TGCAGCGTTGAAAATGCCGGACGACACACTGAAGCTTTCTTT,CSVENAGRHTEAFF
TRBV5-6,11,NA,TRBJ1-2,NA,TGTGCCAGCAGCTTGAGGTATGGCTACACCTTC,CASSLRYGYTF
TRBV19,15,NA,TRBJ1-2,TRBD1,TGTGCCAGTAGTCTTCGACAGGGGGGGACCTATGGCTACACCTTC,CASSLRQGGTYGYTF
TRBV9,14,NA,TRBJ1-1,NA,TGTGCCAGCAGCGTAGATGTGGGGAGGACTGAAGCTTTCTTT,CASSVDVGRTEAFF
TRBV6-4,14,NA,TRBJ2-3,NA,TGTGCCAGCAGTGACTCGGGCACCACAGATACGCAGTATTTT,CASSDSGTTDTQYF
TRBV6-5,13,NA,TRBJ2-7,TRBD1,TGTGCCAGCAGGCGGACAGGACCCTACGAGCAGTACTTC,CASRRTGPYEQYF
TRBV9,14,few,TRBJ1-1,NA,TGTGCCAGCAGCGCGGGGGGGACTGGCACTGAAGCTTTCTTT,CASSAGGTGTEAFF
TRBV5-4,14,NA,TRBJ1-1,TRBD1,TGTGCCAGCAGCTCGTGGGACAGGAACACTGAAGCTTTCTTT,CASSSWDRNTEAFF
TRBV5-1,16,NA,TRBJ2-7,NA,TGCGCCAGCAGCTTACATTCTGACGCGGTACCCTACGAGCAGTACTTC,CASSLHSDAVPYEQYF
TRBV4-1,14,NA,TRBJ2-7,NA,TGCGCCAGCAGCCAAGGACCGGTCTCCTACGAGCAGTACTTC,CASSQGPVSYEQYF
TRBV25-1,15,NA,TRBJ2-7,TRBD1,TGTGCCAGCAGTGAGCCCGGGACAGGGTTTGACGAGCAGTACTTC,CASSEPGTGFDEQYF
TRBV7-9,14,NA,TRBJ1-5,NA,TGTGCCAGCAGCTTAGTACCGAGCAATCAGCCCCAGCATTTT,CASSLVPSNQPQHF
TRBV10-3,18,once,TRBJ2-1,TRBD2,TGTGCCATCAGTGAGGGGACTAGCGGTCAAAGAGACTACAATGAGCAGTTCTTC,CAISEGTSGQRDYNEQFF
TRBV15,17,NA,TRBJ1-2,NA,TGTGCCACCAGCAGAGATGAGTCAGTCCGAGCTAACTATGGCTACACCTTC,CATSRDESVRANYGYTF
TRBV10-3,14,NA,TRBJ1-5,NA,TGTGCCATCGGGATAGAGAAGGGAAATCAGCCCCAGCATTTT,CAIGIEKGNQPQHF